This TCR beta chain came from a study of early T cells in non-severe SARS-CoV-2 infection listed by TCRdb under 2021. In terms of the full investigation: TCR sequencing used bulk RNA from unsorted whole blood, so alpha and beta chains could not be paired.

In its sample, this clonotype was seen a few times. Its antigen is still unknown. No base-level quality is on record; no much larger clone is a single base apart. The receptor library was made with 5' RACE. Sequencing instrument: NextSeq 500. To correct for sequencing error and PCR bias, the TCR library protocol tagged individual cDNA molecules with unique molecular identifiers. TCR alpha and beta chains were both sequenced, and the abundances of alpha and beta sequences in each sample were closely correlated with each other. The paper's data handling went like this. Decombinator V4 was used to annotate the V gene, J gene and CDR3 of the TCR sequences. Expanded TCRs were defined as changing significantly between any two time points under a Poisson model with p below 0.0001. Abundances of TCRs were expressed as counts per million after normalisation to the total number of TCRs sequenced in each sample. VDJdb, accessed on 1 November 2021, was searched for TCRs annotated for CMV, EBV and SARS-CoV-2, and TCRs annotated for more than one antigen were excluded. In TCRdb, the public reads were trimmed at Q25 with fastp and aligned with MiXCR, with productive beta chains retained. Each CDR3 protein appears once, grouped with its most common genes and DNA. The V and J calls and clone size are TCRdb's, not the authors'. This sample comprises 30,000 or so distinct CDR3 sequences, about 3.8% of them detected only once. The top ten hold around 8.5% of the sample.

Set within a cohort of healthcare workers in London, UK, this nested case-control study involved weekly PCR testing of nasopharyngeal swabs along with blood sampling. Healthcare workers were recruited between 23 and 31 March 2020, during the week of the UK lockdown, and were followed weekly for up to roughly 15 weeks. General study outcomes and caveats: VDJdb matching was skewed toward anti-spike CD8 responses and likely underestimated virus-specific expansions by missing private and CD4 specificities.

This TCR was sampled from an adult who was a healthcare worker with PCR-confirmed SARS-CoV-2 infection or an uninfected control (not recorded which). Material: whole blood.

The DNA is as follows: TGTGCCAGCAGCTTAGCGCCTTGGGACAGGCTCAGGGAGACCCAGTACTTC. It codes for CASSLAPWDRLRETQYF. The chain uses TRBV7-9 and TRBJ2-5; TRBD1 agrees with 8 junctional bases. Here V drops 0 bases and J drops 5 bases, and the junction holds 11 bases not matched to any gene. The CDR3, cysteine through phenylalanine, is 17 amino acids long. Only the CDR3 portion is preserved as DNA: 51 bases, with reading frame beginning at the first base. CDR1 SEHNR and CDR2 FQNEAQ were looked up in the germline V gene (reference sequence).